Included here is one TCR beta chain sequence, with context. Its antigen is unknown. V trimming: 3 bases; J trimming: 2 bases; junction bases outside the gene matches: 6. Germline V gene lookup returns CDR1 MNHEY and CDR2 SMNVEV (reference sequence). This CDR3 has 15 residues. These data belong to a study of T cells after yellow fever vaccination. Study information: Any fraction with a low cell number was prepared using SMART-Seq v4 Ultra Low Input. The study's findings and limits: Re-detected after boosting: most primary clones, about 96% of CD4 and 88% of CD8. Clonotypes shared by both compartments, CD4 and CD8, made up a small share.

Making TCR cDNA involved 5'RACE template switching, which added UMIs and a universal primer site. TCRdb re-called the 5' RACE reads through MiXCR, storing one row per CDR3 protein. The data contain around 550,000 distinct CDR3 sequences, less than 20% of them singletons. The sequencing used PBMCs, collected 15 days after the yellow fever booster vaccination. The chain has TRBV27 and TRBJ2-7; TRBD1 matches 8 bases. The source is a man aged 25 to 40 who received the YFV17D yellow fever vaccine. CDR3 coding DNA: TGTGCCAGCAGTTTGGGGCTGACAGGGGCCTACGAGCAGTACTTC. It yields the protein CASSLGLTGAYEQYF.